Presented here are 22 T cell receptor beta chains from one specimen sequenced in a study of beta chain features in type 1 diabetes. Every isolated RNA sample was fully reverse transcribed, so sequencing captured expressed TCRB transcripts. The data were produced by immunoSEQ multiplex PCR, yet TCRdb's version contains in-frame clones alone and is incomplete. This repertoire shows 130,000 to 150,000 clones, approximately 9.2% found once; its top ten account for 0.68%. What was sequenced was central memory CD4+ T cells from blood. All receptors derive from a young man in good health.

This sequence joins TRBV10-3 and TRBJ2-7; TRBD2 aligns across 13 bases. Germline V gives CDR1 ENHRY, CDR2 SYGVKD. V was clipped by 4 bases and J by 6 bases; unmatched bases: 6. The CDR3 covers 15 residues. The chain's CDR3 is CAISGTSGGFVEQYF. The DNA for the CDR3 is TGTGCCATCAGTGGGACTAGCGGGGGATTTGTCGAGCAGTACTTC.

The rearrangement uses TRBV6-6 and TRBJ1-6; D is unresolved. The CDR3 totals 16 residues. Germline V gene data show CDR1 as MNHNY and CDR2 as SVGAGI (reference sequence). V was cut by 5 bases and J by 0 bases, with 11 bases left in between. CDR3 residues: CASSAGLSSYNSPLHF. As DNA, the CDR3 is TGTGCCAGCAGTGCGGGCCTGAGCTCCTATAATTCACCCCTCCACTTT.

The chain is built from TRBV6-5 and TRBJ1-1, with TRBD1 identical over 8 bases. V was pared by 0 bases and J by 4 bases, with 4 bases of the junction left unmatched. Germline V lookup: CDR1 MNHEY, CDR2 SVGAGI. The CDR3 contains 15 residues. CDR3 protein: CASSYSRQGSTEAFF. In DNA form, the CDR3 reads TGTGCCAGCAGTTACTCCCGACAGGGGAGCACTGAAGCTTTCTTT.

This clone was counted between two and nine times. Sequence at one end of the junction differs from germline and may be a read error. In DNA form, the CDR3 reads TGTGCCAGCAGCGTAGCAACTAGCGGGGGGGTCTACGGGCAGTACTTC. Translated, it gives CASSVATSGGVYGQYF. The chain combines TRBV9 with TRBJ2-7, with 13 bases identical to TRBD2. CDR1 is SGDLS and CDR2 is YYNGEE in the germline V gene. This CDR3 spans 16 amino acids.

This clone was detected a few times. This chain joins TRBV28 and TRBJ1-5, with D tentatively TRBD1 (5 bases). V lost 1 base to trimming and J lost 3 bases, with 7 bases between them. This CDR3 is 14 amino acids long. CDR1 is MDHEN, CDR2 SYDVKM, per germline. DNA of the CDR3: TGTGCCAGCAGTTTATCGACAGTCAATCAGCCCCAGCATTTT. Residues: CASSLSTVNQPQHF. Full variable domain (remainder filled in from reference TRBV28 and TRBJ1-5): DVKVTQSSRYLVKRTGEKVFLECVQDMDHENMFWYRQDPGLGLRLIYFSYDVKMKEKGDIPEGYSVSREKKERFSLILESASTNQTSMYLCASSLSTVNQPQHFGDGTRLSIL.

The V call is TRBV30, the J call TRBJ2-1; the match to TRBD1 covers 8 bases. Germline CDR1 and CDR2: GTSNPN and SVGIG (reference sequence). With V trimmed by 2 bases and J by 4 bases, 7 bases remained unmatched. This CDR3 region has 15 residues. The chain's CDR3 is CAWSRGTGEYNEQFF. CDR3 in DNA: TGTGCCTGGAGTCGCGGGACAGGAGAATACAATGAGCAGTTCTTC.

This clone showed up just a few times. The chain carries TRBV9 and TRBJ2-5; 7 positions match TRBD2. The assigned J gene may be wrong: the sequence end matches TRBJ2-7 better. This CDR3 region has 16 residues. CDR1 is SGDLS, CDR2 YYNGEE, per germline. The CDR3 DNA reads as TGTGCCAGCAGCGTAGCCCTCTCGGGGGGACTCTACGAGCAGTACTTC. Its protein product is CASSVALSGGLYEQYF.

This clone has a count of ten or more. The V call is TRBV4-3, the J call TRBJ2-5; TRBD2 matches at 10 bases. V lost 2 bases, J lost 5 bases, and 5 bases stayed unmatched. In germline, CDR1 is LGHNA, CDR2 YSLEER. CDR3 length: 15 amino acids. CDR3 residues: CASSQSGGDGETQYF. DNA for the CDR3: TGCGCCAGCAGCCAAAGCGGGGGGGACGGCGAGACCCAGTACTTC.

In this sample, this clone turned up many times. V and J are TRBV23-1 and TRBJ1-2; D is perhaps TRBD1 (6 bases). TRBV23-1 is an ORF; its function is uncertain. Trimming took off 4 bases at V and 5 bases at J, with 11 bases between the two ends. The CDR3 runs to 13 residues. DNA for the CDR3: TGCGCCAGCAGTCTCCGGACAGTTTATGGCTACACCTTC. It specifies CASSLRTVYGYTF.

This clone was seen more than once but under ten times. The V call is TRBV6-6, the J call TRBJ2-5, with no clear D. With 3 bases removed from V and 8 bases from J, the gap between germline ends came to 16 bases. The V gene's germline CDR1 is MNHNY and CDR2 SVGAGI (reference sequence). The CDR3 length is 14 residues. The CDR3 sequence is CASSYTGGSNTQYF. In DNA, the CDR3 is TGTGCCAGCAGTTATACCGGCGGAAGCAATACCCAGTACTTC.

This clone occurred a few times. The chain links TRBV9 to TRBJ2-3; no definite D call. There are 13 residues in the CDR3. V was clipped by 0 bases and J by 1 base, with 3 bases between them. The germline V gene has CDR1 SGDLS and CDR2 YYNGEE. The CDR3 loop reads CASSVGGTDTQYF. DNA of the CDR3: TGTGCCAGCAGCGTAGGCGGCACAGATACGCAGTATTTT. Supplemented by reference TRBV9 and TRBJ2-3, the full variable domain reads DSGVTQTPKHLITATGQRVTLRCSPRSGDLSVYWYQQSLDQGLQFLIQYYNGEERAKGNILERFSAQQFPDLHSELNLSSLELGDSALYFCASSVGGTDTQYFGPGTRLTVL.

V and J are TRBV7-9 and TRBJ1-1; D is uncertain. V dropped 5 bases and J dropped 2 bases, with 9 bases sitting between them. The CDR3 has 13 amino acids. Germline V lookup: CDR1 SEHNR, CDR2 FQNEAQ (reference sequence). The CDR3 DNA is TGTGCCAGCAGCCCGACACCTAACACTGAAGCTTTCTTT. Protein: CASSPTPNTEAFF.

This clone showed up just a few times. The chain couples TRBV11-2 to TRBJ2-7; 10 nucleotides line up with TRBD2. CDR3 size: 16 residues. Trimming at V came to 5 bases and at J to 4 bases, leaving 11 bases not matched to a gene. Germline V CDR1 and CDR2: SGHAT, FQNNGV. The CDR3: CASSPSPSGGLYEQYF. The DNA of the CDR3 is TGTGCCAGCAGCCCCTCGCCTAGCGGGGGACTTTACGAGCAGTACTTC.

This clone was observed a few times. J is TRBJ2-7 and V is TRBV6-5; maybe TRBD1 (6 bases). Trimming shortened V by 4 bases and J by 2 bases, and 9 bases separated the two germline ends. In germline, CDR1 is MNHEY, CDR2 SVGAGI. This CDR3 has 13 residues. In DNA, the CDR3 is TGTGCCAGCAGTTTACAGGGAACCTACGAGCAGTACTTC. It is translated as CASSLQGTYEQYF.

This clone was observed a handful of times. The chain recombines TRBV5-6 with TRBJ1-5; no definite D call. CDR3 length: 15 residues. Germline-derived CDR1 and CDR2 are SGHDT and YYEEEE. V dropped 0 bases and J dropped 1 base, with 8 bases sitting between them. The CDR3 spells CASSLGQVSNQPQHF. In DNA, the CDR3 is TGTGCCAGCAGCTTGGGCCAGGTCAGCAATCAGCCCCAGCATTTT.

The J gene is TRBJ2-7, the V gene TRBV7-2; D is ambiguous. CDR3 length equals 15 residues. Trimming took off 3 bases at V and 0 bases at J, with 12 bases between the two ends. CDR1 is SGHTA, CDR2 FQGNSA, per germline. DNA of the CDR3: TGTGCCAGCAGCTTCAACCAATGGAGCTCCTACGAGCAGTACTTC. Residues: CASSFNQWSSYEQYF.

The chain employs TRBV5-1 and TRBJ2-3; 11 bases are a match to TRBD2. V gave up 4 bases and J gave up 4 bases; unmatched junction bases: 2. CDR3 length: 14 residues. CDR1 and CDR2 (germline): SGHRS, YFSETQ. CDR3 bases: TGCGCCAGCAGCGAACTAGCGGGGGCAGATACGCAGTATTTT. Translation: CASSELAGADTQYF.

The chain couples TRBV4-1 to TRBJ2-5; 8 nucleotides align to TRBD2. With V trimmed by 0 bases and J by 1 base, 7 bases remained unmatched. Germline CDR1 reads MGHRA; CDR2 reads YSYEKL. The length of the CDR3 is 17 residues. The CDR3 is CASSQDRSRGVQETQYF. DNA for the CDR3: TGCGCCAGCAGCCAAGATCGATCGCGGGGGGTCCAAGAGACCCAGTACTTC.

In this sample, this clone turned up a few times. The chain carries TRBV7-2 and TRBJ2-3; 8 bases line up with TRBD2. Trimming cost V 3 bases and J 4 bases; bases outside gene matches: 3. Germline V gives CDR1 SGHTA, CDR2 FQGNSA. The CDR3 spans 14 residues. CDR3 coding DNA: TGTGCCAGCAGCTTGCGGGGGGCCTCAGATACGCAGTATTTT. Translated, it gives CASSLRGASDTQYF.

This chain joins TRBV18 and TRBJ1-1, with D perhaps matching TRBD1 (5 bases). The CDR3 covers 14 residues. Germline V gene data show CDR1 as KGHSH and CDR2 as LQKENI. The V gene lost 0 bases and the J gene lost 8 bases, with 13 bases spanning the gap. The CDR3 loop reads CASSPPMGTLEAFF. The CDR3 region has the DNA TGTGCCAGCTCACCACCGATGGGGACTTTAGAAGCTTTCTTT.

This clone was seen many times. CDR3 sequence reads: CASSPGLRALYEQYF. The CDR3 bases are TGCGCCAGCAGCCCGGGACTACGCGCCCTCTACGAGCAGTACTTC. The chain joins TRBV4-1 to TRBJ2-7, with 7 bases fitting TRBD2. With 4 bases clipped from V and 3 bases from J, the junction kept 9 bases outside the gene matches. The CDR3 covers 15 residues. CDR1 is MGHRA and CDR2 is YSYEKL in the germline V gene.

In this sample, this clone turned up many times. This sequence joins TRBV11-3 and TRBJ2-3, with 8 bases that match TRBD1. Trimming cost V 4 bases and J 4 bases; bases outside gene matches: 4. The CDR3 is made up of 14 amino acids. Germline V gene data show CDR1 as SGHNT and CDR2 as YENEEA. The DNA of the CDR3 is TGTGCCAGCAGCTCGACAGGGGCTTCAGATACGCAGTATTTT. Encoded protein: CASSSTGASDTQYF.